This record looks at one T cell receptor (beta chain) sequence and its context. The sample belongs to a study of blood T cell repertoires in COVID-19. Background on the study: Italy, Spain and the United States were the sources of the convalescent and acute COVID-19 samples. Sources were T cells, B-cell-depleted T cells, or PBMCs; the material itself was cDNA or gDNA.

Authors' processing steps: By means of reference gene primer amplification, nucleated cell counts were estimated. Libraries were prepared by immunoSEQ multiplex PCR; TCRdb keeps only in-frame clonotypes and omits some of them. V and J calls and clone size follow that table, whereas D and trimming were derived from the DNA. Seen here are fewer than 200,000 clones, approximately 90% observed once, and the top ten hold 0.7% to 0.9%. The V and J ends lost 6 bases and 5 bases, in that order; junction bases with no gene match: 8. The length of the CDR3 is 16 residues. The germline CDR1 and CDR2 sequences are LNHDA and SQIVND (reference sequence).

V is TRBV19 and J is TRBJ2-3; 13 nucleotides match TRBD2. This receptor was identified in a woman under 30 who had recovered from COVID-19. Material: peripheral blood. CDR3 amino acids: CASSPRLAGGLDTQYF. CDR3 DNA: TGTGCCAGTAGCCCCCGACTAGCGGGAGGCCTAGATACGCAGTATTTT.